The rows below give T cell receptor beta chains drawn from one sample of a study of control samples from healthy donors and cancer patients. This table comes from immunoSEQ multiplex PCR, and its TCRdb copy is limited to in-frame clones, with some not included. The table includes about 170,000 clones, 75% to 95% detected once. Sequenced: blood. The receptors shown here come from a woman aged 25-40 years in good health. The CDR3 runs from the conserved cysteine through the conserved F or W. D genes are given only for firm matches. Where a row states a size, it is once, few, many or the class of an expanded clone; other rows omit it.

CASSSPDSPSYNEQFF TGTGCCAGCAGCTCTCCGGACAGCCCCTCCTACAATGAGCAGTTCTTC TRBJ2-1 - TRBV7-9 -
CASSQGNTEAFF TGTGCCAGCAGCCAGGGGAACACTGAAGCTTTCTTT TRBJ1-1 - TRBV7-2 -
CASSFQTENYGYTF TGTGCCAGCAGCTTCCAGACAGAGAACTATGGCTACACCTTC TRBJ1-2 - TRBV5-4 -
CASSPGTGGNQPQHF TGTGCCAGCAGTCCCGGGACAGGGGGCAATCAGCCCCAGCATTTT TRBJ1-5 TRBD1 TRBV2 -
CASSRGQGEANYGYTF TGTGCCAGCAGCCGTGGGCAGGGGGAAGCTAACTATGGCTACACCTTC TRBJ1-2 TRBD1 TRBV4-2 -
CASSYGVSYEQYF TGTGCCAGCAGTTACGGTGTTTCCTACGAGCAGTACTTC TRBJ2-7 - TRBV6-2/TRBV6-3 -
CASSIRGRVSNQPQHF TGTGCCAGTAGTATCCGGGGGCGGGTAAGCAATCAGCCCCAGCATTTT TRBJ1-5 - TRBV19 -
CASSYSGQGLEQYF TGTGCCAGCAGTTACTCGGGACAGGGGCTCGAGCAGTACTTC TRBJ2-7 TRBD1 TRBV6-5 -
CASSQEPGKGNQPQHF TGTGCCAGCAGCCAAGAACCGGGGAAAGGCAATCAGCCCCAGCATTTT TRBJ1-5 - TRBV3-1/TRBV3-2 -
CASSPTATYEQYF TGTGCCAGCTCACCCACAGCAACCTACGAGCAGTACTTC TRBJ2-7 - TRBV18 -
CASSTSQGLAGVETQYF TGTGCCAGCAGCACCTCCCAGGGACTAGCGGGAGTAGAGACCCAGTACTTC TRBJ2-5 TRBD2 TRBV11-2 -
CASSRDRAEKLFF TGTGCCAGCAGCCGGGACAGGGCTGAAAAACTGTTTTTT TRBJ1-4 TRBD1 TRBV11-2 -
CASSALAGGTDTQYF TGTGCCAGCAGTGCTCTAGCGGGGGGCACAGATACGCAGTATTTT TRBJ2-3 TRBD2 TRBV6-4 few
CASSQDAASNQPQHF TGTGCCAGCAGCCAAGATGCCGCGAGCAATCAGCCCCAGCATTTT TRBJ1-5 - TRBV4-2 -
CASSLVENTEAFF TGTGCCAGCAGCTTAGTCGAGAACACTGAAGCTTTCTTT TRBJ1-1 - TRBV7-2 -
CASSQGSNEKLFF TGTGCCAGCAGTCAGGGGTCTAATGAAAAACTGTTTTTT TRBJ1-4 - TRBV5-4 -
CASRTGPTNYGYTF TGTGCCAGCAGAACAGGGCCTACTAACTATGGCTACACCTTC TRBJ1-2 - TRBV28 -
CASSPRGLEAFF TGTGCCAGCAGTCCCAGGGGGCTCGAGGCTTTCTTT TRBJ1-1 TRBD1 TRBV12-3/TRBV12-4 -